These 16 T cell receptor beta chains share one sample of origin, sequenced in a study of blood T cell repertoires in COVID-19. The method was immunoSEQ multiplex PCR; TCRdb's version includes in-frame clones alone and lacks a portion of them. Of roughly 20,000 clones in the sample, roughly 93% were seen once. The source material was peripheral blood. Receptor source: a human donor in a cohort sampled during active COVID-19.

The chain has TRBV6-5 and TRBJ2-1; TRBD2 matches at 8 bases. With 6 bases clipped from V and 8 bases from J, the junction kept 0 bases outside the gene matches. CDR3 length equals 11 residues. Germline V gene lookup returns CDR1 MNHEY and CDR2 SVGAGI. The CDR3 bases are TGTGCCAGCAGGCGGGGGGATGAGCAGTTCTTC. Its protein is CASRRGDEQFF.

V gene TRBV19 combines with J gene TRBJ2-7, with 11 bases that match TRBD1. Germline CDR1 LNHDA, CDR2 SQIVND (reference sequence). Unmatched junction bases numbered 8, after V lost 6 bases and J lost 4 bases. The CDR3 extends over 15 amino acids. CDR3 sequence reads: CASRKGGTGGYEQYF. The DNA of the CDR3 is TGTGCCAGTAGAAAGGGGGGGACAGGGGGATACGAGCAGTACTTC.

This chain joins TRBV11-2 and TRBJ2-1, with 16 bases that match TRBD2. In germline, CDR1 is SGHAT, CDR2 FQNNGV. V was clipped by 5 bases and J by 6 bases; unmatched bases: 7. The CDR3 loop spans 17 amino acids. The CDR3 DNA is TGTGCCAGCAGCCCGGGACTAGCGGGAGGGCTAGGCAATGAGCAGTTCTTC. This gives the protein CASSPGLAGGLGNEQFF. The full variable domain, rest sourced from reference TRBV11-2 and TRBJ2-1, is EAGVAQSPRYKIIEKRQSVAFWCNPISGHATLYWYQQILGQGPKLLIQFQNNGVVDDSQLPKDRFSAERLKGVDSTLKIQPAKLEDSAVYLCASSPGLAGGLGNEQFFGPGTRLTVL.

V and J are TRBV25-1 and TRBJ2-1; 8 bases line up with TRBD2. The CDR3 sequence is 16 residues long. Germline V CDR1 and CDR2: MGHDK, SYGVNS. V dropped 1 base and J dropped 3; count of bases not matched to a gene: 5. CDR3 DNA sequence: TGTGCCAGCAGTGAATTCGGCGGGAGGAACTACAATGAGCAGTTCTTC. Its translation: CASSEFGGRNYNEQFF.

The V call is TRBV11-3, the J call TRBJ2-7; D may be TRBD2 (6 bases). The CDR3 sequence is 15 residues long. V lost 5 bases and J 5 bases, leaving 19 bases between the germline ends. Germline loops: CDR1 SGHNT, CDR2 YENEEA. This CDR3 is CASSMTGSEAHEQYF. CDR3 sequence (DNA): TGTGCCAGCAGCATGACCGGGAGTGAAGCCCACGAGCAGTACTTC.

The V gene is TRBV3-1 (or the pseudogene TRBV3-2), the J gene TRBJ1-2, with a weak D call TRBD1 (6 bases). The CDR3 extends over 14 amino acids. Germline V gene data show CDR1 as LGHDT and CDR2 as YNNKEL (reference sequence). The V end lost 3 bases, the J end lost 8 bases, and 16 bases lay between the germline ends. CDR3 sequence reads: CASSQGGAGGGYTF. The CDR3 region has the DNA TGTGCCAGCAGCCAGGGAGGGGCTGGGGGCGGCTACACCTTC.

This sequence joins TRBV3-1 (or the pseudogene TRBV3-2) and TRBJ2-2; possible D gene TRBD2, 5 bases. V was cut by 4 bases and J by 5 bases, with 17 bases left in between. The germline V gene encodes CDR1 LGHDT and CDR2 YNNKEL (reference sequence). The CDR3 contains 16 residues. This CDR3 is CASSRLGSRGTGELFF. In DNA form, the CDR3 reads TGTGCCAGCAGCCGTCTCGGGTCCCGAGGGACCGGGGAGCTGTTTTTT.

V usage is TRBV7-3 and J usage is TRBJ1-1; D not resolved. Trimming removed 2 bases from V and 7 bases from J, with 14 bases in between. The germline CDR1 and CDR2 sequences are SGHTA and FQGTGA. The CDR3 is 14 residues long. CDR3 DNA sequence: TGTGCCAGCAGCTTAGACTCCGGGTCTAGTGAAGCTTTCTTT. Encoded protein: CASSLDSGSSEAFF.

J is TRBJ2-3 and V is TRBV30; D is ambiguous. CDR3 size: 11 residues. V gave up 2 bases and J gave up 3 bases, with 3 bases separating them. CDR1 and CDR2 from the germline V gene are GTSNPN and SVGIG (reference sequence). The CDR3 DNA is TGTGCCTGGAGTCAAACAGATACGCAGTATTTT. Protein sequence: CAWSQTDTQYF. Full variable domain (outside the CDR3, taken from reference TRBV30 and TRBJ2-3): SQTIHQWPATLVQPVGSPLSLECTVEGTSNPNLYWYRQAAGRGLQLLFYSVGIGQISSEVPQNLSASRPQDRQFILSSKKLLLSDSGFYLCAWSQTDTQYFGPGTRLTVL.

V gene TRBV10-2 combines with J gene TRBJ2-7, with TRBD2 identical over 7 bases. The V gene's germline CDR1 is WSHSY and CDR2 SAAADI. J was trimmed by 3 bases and V by 6 bases; bases with no gene match: 11. The CDR3 totals 15 residues. Written as DNA, the CDR3 is TGCGCCAGCAGAGGAGGGGCTAGCGGAGTCTACGAGCAGTACTTC. This gives the protein CASRGGASGVYEQYF.

A few counts support this clone. The J gene is TRBJ1-1, the V gene TRBV4-1; unclear D gene. CDR3 size: 13 residues. The germline V gene encodes CDR1 MGHRA and CDR2 YSYEKL. V lost 3 bases and J lost 5, with 10 bases in between. The CDR3 DNA sequence: TGCGCCAGCAGCCAGGGCCGGACTACTGAAGCTTTCTTT. Protein: CASSQGRTTEAFF.

This chain uses TRBV2 with TRBJ2-3, with 9 bases lining up with TRBD2. V lost 6 bases to trimming and J lost 2 bases; unmatched junction nucleotides: 6. There are 15 residues in the CDR3. The germline V gene encodes CDR1 SNHLY and CDR2 FYNNEI. The CDR3 sequence is CASRVSGGTTDTQYF. The CDR3 coding sequence is TGTGCCAGCAGGGTTAGCGGGGGCACCACAGATACGCAGTATTTT. The whole variable domain, filled in from reference TRBV2 and TRBJ2-3, reads EPEVTQTPSHQVTQMGQEVILRCVPISNHLYFYWYRQILGQKVEFLVSFYNNEISEKSEIFDDQFSVERPDGSNFTLKIRSTKLEDSAMYFCASRVSGGTTDTQYFGPGTRLTVL.

The J gene is TRBJ2-7, the V gene TRBV30, with TRBD2 matching over 11 bases. Trimming at V came to 1 base and at J to 3 bases, leaving 2 bases not matched to a gene. Looked up from germline, CDR1 is GTSNPN and CDR2 is SVGIG (reference sequence). The CDR3 loop spans 14 amino acids. CDR3 sequence reads: CAWSGLAGRYEQYF. The CDR3 DNA is TGTGCCTGGAGTGGACTAGCGGGACGCTACGAGCAGTACTTC.

The CDR3 here is CASSPHYPNSGANVLTF. The DNA for the CDR3 is TGTGCCAGCAGCCCACACTATCCAAACTCTGGGGCCAACGTCCTGACTTTC. The rearrangement uses TRBV28 and TRBJ2-6; D unresolved. This CDR3 region has 17 residues. V lost 6 bases, J lost 0 bases, and 15 bases lay in between. Germline V gives CDR1 MDHEN, CDR2 SYDVKM.

This chain uses TRBV5-6 with TRBJ2-7; the D is unclear. The CDR3 contains 12 residues. V was cut by 3 bases and J by 3 bases, with 7 bases left in between. Germline V gene data show CDR1 as SGHDT and CDR2 as YYEEEE. The CDR3 region is CASSSSLYEQYF. The CDR3 DNA sequence: TGTGCCAGCAGCTCGAGTCTCTACGAGCAGTACTTC.

The genes are TRBV28 and TRBJ2-4; no definite D call. The CDR3 covers 15 residues. Deletions cut 5 bases from V and 0 bases from J, with 11 bases between. Looked up from germline, CDR1 is MDHEN and CDR2 is SYDVKM. The CDR3 protein is CASSKRAIAKNIQYF. In nucleotides, the CDR3 is TGTGCCAGCAGTAAACGAGCAATAGCCAAAAACATTCAGTACTTC.